Presented here are 27 T cell receptor beta chains from one specimen sequenced in a study of T cells in Graves' hyperthyroidism and ophthalmopathy. Researchers amplified the TCR beta CDR3 regions from RNA transcripts. First-round RT-PCR with HTBI primers amplified the TCR CDR3 region. TCRdb reprocessed the multiplex PCR reads via MiXCR and lists one record per CDR3 protein. The sample gives 500,000 to 750,000 distinct CDR3 sequences, about 15% of which show up once; approximately 7% is in the top ten. Material: blood. The receptors derive from a young woman with Graves' hyperthyroidism.

The V call is TRBV11-2, the J call TRBJ1-6, with TRBD1 matching 8 bases. After removal of 1 base from V and 1 base from J, the junction contained 3 bases not matched to a gene. CDR1 is SGHAT and CDR2 is FQNNGV in the germline V gene. This CDR3 spans 17 amino acids. The CDR3 here is CASSLGRGLSYNSPLHF. Here the CDR3 DNA reads TGTGCCAGCAGCTTAGGCAGGGGGCTTTCCTATAATTCACCCCTCCACTTT.

This clonotype was detected only a few times. This chain joins TRBV19 and TRBJ2-3; D possibly corresponds to TRBD1 (5 bases). This CDR3 is built from 14 residues. V was trimmed by 7 bases and J by 1 base, leaving 12 bases between them. CDR1 and CDR2 from the germline V gene are LNHDA and SQIVND (reference sequence). Here the CDR3 DNA reads TGTGCCAGTACCAGACAGTCTGGCACAGATACGCAGTATTTT. Translating it yields CASTRQSGTDTQYF.

Many counts were recorded for this clonotype. V gene TRBV7-2 combines with J gene TRBJ2-7; either TRBD1 or TRBD2 may fit D (5 bases each). The CDR3 has 14 amino acids. V shed 2 bases and J shed 4 bases, with 12 bases lying between them. CDR1 and CDR2 from the germline V gene are SGHTA and FQGNSA. DNA for the CDR3: TGTGCCAGCAGCTTATCCGGGACGGTGTACGAGCAGTACTTC. Translating it yields CASSLSGTVYEQYF. Full variable domain (remainder filled in from reference TRBV7-2 and TRBJ2-7): GAGVSQSPSNKVTEKGKDVELRCDPISGHTALYWYRQSLGQGLEFLIYFQGNSAPDKSGLPSDRFSAERTGGSVSTLTIQRTQQEDSAVYLCASSLSGTVYEQYFGPGTRLTVT.

This clonotype was observed many times. V and J are TRBV27 and TRBJ1-4, with TRBD1 as a possible D gene (5 bases). The V end lost 5 bases, the J end lost 10 bases, and 14 bases lay between the germline ends. This CDR3 has 13 amino acids. Germline V gene data show CDR1 as MNHEY and CDR2 as SMNVEV (reference sequence). The CDR3 bases are TGTGCCAGCAGTCAACTCAGGGAGGGAAAACTGTTTTTT. Amino acids: CASSQLREGKLFF.

This clonotype has a handful of counts. CDR3 bases: TGTGCCAGCAGAGGGACAGGGGGACGTCGGGAGCAGTACTTC. It encodes CASRGTGGRREQYF. This sequence joins TRBV6-2 or TRBV6-3 and TRBJ2-7, with 11 nucleotides matching TRBD1. J gave up 7 bases and V 6 bases, and 8 bases lay outside the gene matches. The CDR3 is 14 residues long. The germline V gene encodes CDR1 MNHEY and CDR2 SVGEGT.

This clonotype showed up just a few times. The V call is TRBV10-3, the J call TRBJ2-7; D perhaps matches TRBD2 (5 bases). The CDR3 extends over 14 amino acids. Per germline, CDR1 ENHRY and CDR2 SYGVKD. Trimming took off 0 bases at V and 2 bases at J, with 8 bases between the two ends. In DNA form, the CDR3 reads TGTGCCATCAGTGAGTCGACGACTACCTACGAGCAGTACTTC. Its translation: CAISESTTTYEQYF.

This clonotype was detected ten times or more. The chain joins TRBV18 to TRBJ1-2; D unclear. Germline values: CDR1 KGHSH, CDR2 LQKENI. The CDR3 consists of 13 residues. Trimming stripped 0 bases from V and 3 bases from J, with 5 bases between. The CDR3 loop is CASSPPLDYGYTF. The CDR3 DNA is TGTGCCAGCTCACCACCACTCGACTATGGCTACACCTTC.

The sample holds many counts of this clonotype. The chain has TRBV12-3 or TRBV12-4 and TRBJ2-5, with D hard to call. The CDR3 is 14 residues long. V lost 3 bases, J lost 1 base, and 9 bases lay in between. CDR3 residues: CASSFLPGQETQYF. The CDR3 DNA follows: TGTGCCAGCAGTTTTCTACCGGGCCAAGAGACCCAGTACTTC.

This clonotype was seen repeatedly, ten times or more. V usage is TRBV4-1 and J usage is TRBJ1-1, with D unresolved. Germline CDR1 is MGHRA and CDR2 is YSYEKL. The V gene lost 2 bases and the J gene lost 2 bases, with 6 bases spanning the gap. CDR3 length: 13 residues. This chain's CDR3 is CASSQITNTEAFF. The DNA of the CDR3 is TGCGCCAGCAGCCAAATAACAAACACTGAAGCTTTCTTT.

This clonotype was detected ten times or more. The chain recombines TRBV20-1 with TRBJ2-7, with D unclear. The CDR3 totals 13 residues. Trimming took off 1 base at V and 3 bases at J, with 10 bases between the two ends. In germline, CDR1 is DFQATT, CDR2 SNEGSKA (reference sequence). The CDR3 is CSARVGYNYEQYF. The CDR3 nucleotides read TGCAGTGCTAGAGTGGGCTACAACTACGAGCAGTACTTC.

This clonotype was found many times. V gene TRBV15 combines with J gene TRBJ1-1; unclear D gene. The germline V and J ends were trimmed by 0 bases and 0 bases, with 2 bases remaining between them. The CDR3 has 13 amino acids. The germline V gene encodes CDR1 LNHNV and CDR2 YYDKDF (reference sequence). This CDR3 is CATSRDMNTEAFF. As DNA, the CDR3 is TGTGCCACCAGCAGAGACATGAACACTGAAGCTTTCTTT.

This clonotype appeared a few times. The chain joins TRBV20-1 to TRBJ1-2; D gene uncertain. The CDR3 sequence is 13 residues long. Germline V gene lookup returns CDR1 DFQATT and CDR2 SNEGSKA (reference sequence). Trimming cost V 2 bases and J 4 bases, with 11 bases left between them. CDR3 loop: CSARSNKLYGYTF. The CDR3 nucleotides are TGCAGTGCTAGATCGAACAAACTCTATGGCTACACCTTC.

This clonotype was seen many times. The rearrangement uses TRBV28 and TRBJ2-1; 8 positions agree with TRBD2. Germline values: CDR1 MDHEN, CDR2 SYDVKM. The J segment lost 7 bases and the V segment lost 5 bases, leaving 10 bases of the junction unmatched. This CDR3 is built from 15 residues. This CDR3 is CASSHRLALGNEQFF. CDR3 in DNA: TGTGCCAGCAGTCACCGACTAGCGCTAGGGAATGAGCAGTTCTTC.

CDR3 region: CASSRAAEGGETQYF. CDR3 coding DNA: TGTGCCAGCAGCCGCGCAGCGGAGGGGGGAGAGACCCAGTACTTC. The gene calls are TRBV14 and TRBJ2-5; either TRBD1 or TRBD2 may fit D (6 bases each). The CDR3 consists of 15 residues. Trimming pared 4 bases from V and 4 bases from J, leaving 16 bases between. Germline loops: CDR1 SGHDN, CDR2 FVKESK.

This clonotype was found many times. The chain uses TRBV7-9 and TRBJ2-1; tentatively, D is TRBD2 (5 bases). Trimming left V 5 bases short and J 8 bases short, with 19 bases between. The germline CDR1 and CDR2 sequences are SEHNR and FQNEAQ (reference sequence). CDR3 length: 15 residues. As DNA, the CDR3 is TGTGCCAGCAGCCCGGTCTTAGCGCCTGGGTATGAGCAGTTCTTC. This gives the protein CASSPVLAPGYEQFF.

This clonotype was recorded many times. V gene TRBV20-1 combines with J gene TRBJ2-7; TRBD2 agrees at 12 bases. The ends lost 5 bases at V and 3 bases at J; junction bases unmatched: 5. The germline CDR1 and CDR2 sequences are DFQATT and SNEGSKA (reference sequence). This CDR3 comprises 14 residues. The DNA for the CDR3 is TGCAGTGCTTACGGACTAGCGGGGAACTACGAGCAGTACTTC. It translates to CSAYGLAGNYEQYF.

The chain's CDR3 is CASSPPGQGSFEQYF. DNA for the CDR3: TGTGCCAGCTCACCACCGGGACAGGGAAGTTTCGAGCAGTACTTC. The chain is built from TRBV18 and TRBJ2-7; TRBD1 aligns across 9 bases. The CDR3 runs to 15 residues. Losses at the gene ends were 0 bases for V and 6 bases for J; bases not matched to a gene: 6. CDR1 and CDR2 (germline): KGHSH, LQKENI.

Of note for this clonotype: This could be a read error, since a much larger clone is one nucleotide away. J is TRBJ2-7 and V is TRBV7-2, with D possibly being TRBD1 or TRBD2 (5 bases each). Trimming took 5 bases from V and 5 from J, leaving 16 bases between them. The CDR3 has 14 residues. Germline CDR1 reads SGHTA; CDR2 reads FQGNSA. The CDR3, as DNA: TGTGCCAGCAGCACGCGGAACAGGAGGCACGAGCAGTACTTC. It is translated as CASSTRNRRHEQYF.

This chain uses TRBV27 with TRBJ2-3, with 14 positions matching TRBD2. This CDR3 comprises 19 residues. The germline V gene encodes CDR1 MNHEY and CDR2 SMNVEV (reference sequence). V shed 1 base, J shed 2 bases, and the junction held 8 bases outside the gene matches. The CDR3 region has the DNA TGTGCCAGCAGTTTATATGGGACTAGCGGGAGCCCCCCCACAGATACGCAGTATTTT. This encodes CASSLYGTSGSPPTDTQYF.

The chain recombines TRBV19 with TRBJ2-4; D might be TRBD1 (5 bases). V was trimmed by 3 bases and J by 6 bases, leaving 27 bases between them. CDR1 is LNHDA, CDR2 SQIVND, per germline (reference sequence). The CDR3 is 19 residues long. The CDR3 bases are TGTGCCAGTAGTATTTTTGCAGGGATGGCCCCAAATCAGGGAAACATTCAGTACTTC. Translated, it gives CASSIFAGMAPNQGNIQYF.

This clonotype was picked up many times. The CDR3 region is CSAQRTGGPKNQPQHF. The CDR3 bases are TGCAGTGCCCAGAGGACAGGGGGCCCTAAAAATCAGCCCCAGCATTTT. This rearrangement joins TRBV20-1 to TRBJ1-5; TRBD1 matches at 11 bases. The germline V gene encodes CDR1 DFQATT and CDR2 SNEGSKA (reference sequence). The CDR3 extends over 16 amino acids. Unmatched junction bases numbered 11, after V lost 6 bases and J lost 4 bases.

This clonotype was seen a few times. The chain combines TRBV10-2 with TRBJ1-5, with 7 nucleotides matching TRBD1. There are 13 residues in the CDR3. Germline V gives CDR1 WSHSY, CDR2 SAAADI. V shed 7 bases, J shed 2 bases, and the junction held 2 bases outside the gene matches. The CDR3 here is CASMGQRNQPQHF. In nucleotides, the CDR3 is TGCGCCAGCATGGGACAGCGCAATCAGCCCCAGCATTTT.

Ten or more counts support this clonotype. The V gene is TRBV12-3 or TRBV12-4, the J gene TRBJ1-5; D remains unclear. This CDR3 comprises 12 residues. With 7 bases removed from V and 5 bases from J, the gap between germline ends came to 9 bases. As DNA, the CDR3 is TGTGCCAGCACCCAGACCGATCAGCCCCAGCATTTT. This encodes CASTQTDQPQHF.

The rearrangement links TRBV20-1 to TRBJ2-3; tentative D call: TRBD1 (6 bases). CDR3 size: 12 residues. Trimming stripped 6 bases from V and 5 bases from J, with 12 bases between. Per the germline V gene, CDR1 is DFQATT and CDR2 is SNEGSKA (reference sequence). CDR3 region: CSARQGQDTQYF. CDR3 nucleotide sequence: TGCAGTGCCCGGCAGGGACAAGATACGCAGTATTTT.

Many counts were recorded for this clonotype. This sequence joins TRBV27 and TRBJ2-3; D remains ambiguous. The CDR3 consists of 14 residues. The V gene's germline CDR1 is MNHEY and CDR2 SMNVEV (reference sequence). The germline V and J ends were trimmed by 2 bases and 4 bases, with 10 bases remaining between them. The CDR3 loop reads CASSLTATPDTQYF. For the CDR3, the DNA is TGTGCCAGCAGTTTAACCGCCACTCCAGATACGCAGTATTTT.

This clonotype was seen repeatedly, ten times or more. The rearrangement joins TRBV2 to TRBJ2-7, with D perhaps matching TRBD2 (5 bases). V gave up 6 bases and J gave up 6 bases, with 18 bases separating them. Germline V lookup: CDR1 SNHLY, CDR2 FYNNEI. This CDR3 is built from 14 residues. CDR3 bases: TGTGCCAGCAGCGCTCGGGGTTACCGCGTCGAGCAGTACTTC. This encodes CASSARGYRVEQYF.

The rearrangement links TRBV6-1 to TRBJ1-1; TRBD1 matches at 11 bases. V lost 6 bases and J lost 10; bases outside the gene matches: 7. Germline V gene data show CDR1 as MNHNS and CDR2 as SASEGT. This CDR3 has 13 amino acids. CDR3 in amino acids: CASSGQGAVTAFF. In DNA form, the CDR3 reads TGTGCCAGCAGCGGACAGGGGGCCGTTACAGCTTTCTTT.